The clone carrying this T cell receptor (beta chain) has ten or more counts. The TCRbeta library was prepared with unique molecular identifiers. TCRdb reprocessed the PCR reads via MiXCR and lists one record per CDR3 protein. The data contain about 480,000 distinct CDR3 sequences, 9.5% to 15% of them singletons. The entry originates in a study of T-cell reconstitution after alpha-beta-depleted transplantation in children. V was pared by 6 bases and J by 6 bases, with 4 bases of the junction left unmatched. This CDR3 has 13 residues. Germline CDR1 SQVTM, CDR2 ANQGSEA. The clonotype originates from a human donor who donated a stem cell graft to a child with combined immunodeficiency. This sample comprised PBMCs from the stem cell graft donor, obtained from the stem cell graft. This chain uses TRBV29-1 with TRBJ2-7; 14 bases fit TRBD2. CDR3 amino acids: CSVGTSGSGEQYF. The CDR3 DNA sequence: TGCAGCGTCGGGACTAGCGGGAGTGGCGAGCAGTACTTC.